This T cell receptor (beta chain) was profiled in a study of regulatory T cells in long-lasting Graves disease. The germline gives CDR1 MGHDK, CDR2 SYGVNS. The CDR3 has 16 residues. The V and J ends lost 0 bases and 6 bases respectively, with 15 bases between them. Researchers made TCR beta libraries by using iRepertoire HTBI primers and running Arm-PCR on CDR3 regions. From the multiplex PCR reads, TCRdb called clonotypes with MiXCR, one entry per CDR3 protein. The repertoire has 600,000 to 650,000 distinct CDR3 sequences, roughly 15% of them found once; the top ten carry around 18%. Documented time point: newly diagnosed GD, antithyroid drugs for less than 3 months. There was RNA extracted from PBMCs, and the TCR library was made from it. This sample also belongs to another study, concerning T cells in Graves' hyperthyroidism and ophthalmopathy. In that study: TCR CDR3 underwent first-round RT-PCR with the HTBI primer set.

The receptor was isolated from a woman younger than 45 with Graves disease. The chain employs TRBV25-1 and TRBJ1-5; no firm D call. The starting material was peripheral blood mononuclear cells (PBMCs), obtained at new diagnosis, from a patient treated with antithyroid drugs. The CDR3 coding sequence is TGTGCCAGCAGTGAATATCGCGGGGAAGTGGGTCAGCCCCAGCATTTT. Amino acids: CASSEYRGEVGQPQHF.